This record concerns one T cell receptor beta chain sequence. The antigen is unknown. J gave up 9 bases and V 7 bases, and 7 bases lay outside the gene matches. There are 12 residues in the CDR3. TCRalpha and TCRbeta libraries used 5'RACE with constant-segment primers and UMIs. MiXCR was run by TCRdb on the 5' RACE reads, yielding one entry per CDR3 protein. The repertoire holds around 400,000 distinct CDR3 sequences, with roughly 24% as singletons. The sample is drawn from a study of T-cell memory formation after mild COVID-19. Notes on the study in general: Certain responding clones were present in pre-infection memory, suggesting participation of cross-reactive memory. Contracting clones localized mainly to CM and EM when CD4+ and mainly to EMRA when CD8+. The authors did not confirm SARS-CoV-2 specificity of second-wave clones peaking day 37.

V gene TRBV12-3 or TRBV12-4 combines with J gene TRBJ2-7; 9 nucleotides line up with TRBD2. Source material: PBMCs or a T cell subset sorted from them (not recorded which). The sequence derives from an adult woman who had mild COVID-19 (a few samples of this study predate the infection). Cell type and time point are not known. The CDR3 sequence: CASNGAGGRQYF. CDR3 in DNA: TGTGCCAGCAACGGAGCGGGAGGTCGGCAGTACTTC.